A selection of T cell receptor beta chains follows, all from one sample in a study of early T cells in non-severe SARS-CoV-2 infection. A single record per CDR3 protein comes from TCRdb applying MiXCR to the 5' RACE reads. The repertoire has more than 80,000 distinct CDR3 sequences, roughly 13% of them found once; the top ten carry about 1.5%. Sequenced material: whole blood. The receptor source for this set is an adult who was a healthcare worker with PCR-confirmed SARS-CoV-2 infection or an uninfected control (not recorded which). Each CDR3 is given with its conserved first and last residue. The order of the fields is clone size, D gene, J gene, V gene, CDR3 protein, CDR3 DNA. The D gene is left open where the match is weak. Rows may omit the clone size; those that give it use once, few, many or a size class.

clone_size: many
d_call: TRBD2
j_call: TRBJ2-5
v_call: TRBV5-1
cdr3_aa: CASSLFSSGRDQETQYF
cdr3_nt: TGCGCCAGCAGCTTGTTTTCTAGCGGGCGAGATCAAGAGACCCAGTACTTC

clone_size: -
d_call: -
j_call: TRBJ2-7
v_call: TRBV6-2/TRBV6-3
cdr3_aa: CASSYENSYEQYF
cdr3_nt: TGTGCCAGCAGTTACGAGAATTCCTACGAGCAGTACTTC

clone_size: -
d_call: -
j_call: TRBJ1-1
v_call: TRBV5-1
cdr3_aa: CASSRQDPNTEAFF
cdr3_nt: TGCGCCAGCAGCAGACAGGACCCGAACACTGAAGCTTTCTTT

clone_size: many
d_call: -
j_call: TRBJ1-3
v_call: TRBV15
cdr3_aa: CATSRDLIVGSSGNTIYF
cdr3_nt: TGTGCCACCAGCAGAGATCTAATTGTAGGGAGCTCTGGAAACACCATATATTTT

clone_size: many
d_call: -
j_call: TRBJ1-2
v_call: TRBV5-6
cdr3_aa: CASSFGTANYGYTF
cdr3_nt: TGTGCCAGCAGTTTCGGGACGGCTAACTATGGCTACACCTTC

clone_size: -
d_call: TRBD2
j_call: TRBJ2-5
v_call: TRBV11-2
cdr3_aa: CASSASGGAGPETQYF
cdr3_nt: TGTGCCAGCAGCGCCAGCGGGGGGGCGGGGCCGGAGACCCAGTACTTC

clone_size: few
d_call: TRBD1
j_call: TRBJ2-1
v_call: TRBV4-3
cdr3_aa: CASSQDLTLGQGSYNEQFF
cdr3_nt: TGCGCCAGCAGCCAAGATCTTACGCTTGGACAGGGCTCCTACAATGAGCAGTTCTTC

clone_size: -
d_call: TRBD2
j_call: TRBJ2-3
v_call: TRBV20-1
cdr3_aa: CGLAGGGTDTQYF
cdr3_nt: TGCGGACTAGCGGGGGGCGGCACAGATACGCAGTATTTT

clone_size: many
d_call: -
j_call: TRBJ1-2
v_call: TRBV6-6
cdr3_aa: CASSYSTGEGYGYTF
cdr3_nt: TGTGCCAGCAGTTACTCGACGGGCGAGGGCTATGGCTACACCTTC

clone_size: many
d_call: -
j_call: TRBJ1-2
v_call: TRBV5-1
cdr3_aa: CASSLERTLFGYTF
cdr3_nt: TGCGCCAGCAGCTTGGAACGGACCCTATTCGGCTACACCTTC

clone_size: few
d_call: -
j_call: TRBJ2-2
v_call: TRBV9
cdr3_aa: CASSVVGVNTGELFF
cdr3_nt: TGTGCCAGCAGCGTAGTAGGGGTAAACACCGGGGAGCTGTTTTTT

clone_size: -
d_call: -
j_call: TRBJ2-5
v_call: TRBV20-1
cdr3_aa: CSAYGGLQETQYF
cdr3_nt: TGCAGTGCCTACGGGGGCCTCCAAGAGACCCAGTACTTC

clone_size: few
d_call: -
j_call: TRBJ2-5
v_call: TRBV14
cdr3_aa: CASSRSGGQGEETQYF
cdr3_nt: TGTGCCAGCAGCCGGTCCGGCGGGCAGGGCGAAGAGACCCAGTACTTC

clone_size: many
d_call: -
j_call: TRBJ1-1
v_call: TRBV30
cdr3_aa: CAWKLRTDTEAFF
cdr3_nt: TGTGCCTGGAAGCTTAGGACCGACACTGAAGCTTTCTTT

clone_size: few
d_call: -
j_call: TRBJ1-5
v_call: TRBV20-1
cdr3_aa: CSARGPRGNQPQHF
cdr3_nt: TGCAGTGCTAGGGGACCGCGAGGAAATCAGCCCCAGCATTTT

clone_size: many
d_call: -
j_call: TRBJ1-1
v_call: TRBV20-1
cdr3_aa: CGAWGNEAFF
cdr3_nt: TGCGGGGCCTGGGGGAACGAAGCTTTCTTT

clone_size: few
d_call: TRBD1
j_call: TRBJ1-5
v_call: TRBV7-2
cdr3_aa: CASSLTGANNQPQHF
cdr3_nt: TGTGCCAGCAGCCTGACAGGGGCGAACAATCAGCCCCAGCATTTT

clone_size: many
d_call: -
j_call: TRBJ2-1
v_call: TRBV6-1
cdr3_aa: CAGRDTDYNEQFF
cdr3_nt: TGTGCCGGCCGGGACACCGATTACAATGAGCAGTTCTTC

clone_size: -
d_call: -
j_call: TRBJ2-3
v_call: TRBV3-1
cdr3_aa: CASSQGVNPTDTQYF
cdr3_nt: TGTGCCAGCAGCCAAGGAGTCAACCCCACAGATACGCAGTATTTT

clone_size: -
d_call: TRBD1
j_call: TRBJ1-2
v_call: TRBV29-1
cdr3_aa: CSVAVGTGYGYTF
cdr3_nt: TGCAGCGTTGCCGTCGGGACAGGCTATGGCTACACCTTC

clone_size: many
d_call: TRBD1
j_call: TRBJ2-2
v_call: TRBV2
cdr3_aa: CASSPDFPGQGTTGELFF
cdr3_nt: TGTGCCAGCAGCCCAGACTTCCCGGGACAGGGCACCACCGGGGAGCTGTTTTTT

clone_size: few
d_call: -
j_call: TRBJ2-5
v_call: TRBV7-9
cdr3_aa: CASSPEVPNWGEETQYF
cdr3_nt: TGTGCCAGCAGCCCAGAGGTTCCGAACTGGGGGGAGGAGACCCAGTACTTC

clone_size: many
d_call: -
j_call: TRBJ2-3
v_call: TRBV29-1
cdr3_aa: CSAQTYTDTQYF
cdr3_nt: TGCAGCGCCCAGACCTACACAGATACGCAGTATTTT

clone_size: few
d_call: -
j_call: TRBJ2-1
v_call: TRBV29-1
cdr3_aa: CSSRASLTYNEQFF
cdr3_nt: TGCAGCTCTAGGGCCTCACTCACCTACAATGAGCAGTTCTTC

clone_size: many
d_call: -
j_call: TRBJ1-5
v_call: TRBV2
cdr3_aa: CASSEVNSNQPQHF
cdr3_nt: TGTGCCAGCAGTGAAGTAAATAGCAATCAGCCCCAGCATTTT

clone_size: many
d_call: -
j_call: TRBJ1-3
v_call: TRBV4-3
cdr3_aa: CASSQDSSGNTIYF
cdr3_nt: TGCGCCAGCAGCCAAGACAGCTCTGGAAACACCATATATTTT

clone_size: -
d_call: -
j_call: TRBJ1-5
v_call: TRBV29-1
cdr3_aa: CSVADRVGPQHF
cdr3_nt: TGCAGCGTTGCCGACAGAGTGGGGCCCCAGCATTTT

clone_size: -
d_call: -
j_call: TRBJ1-2
v_call: TRBV7-8
cdr3_aa: CASSLARESYGYTF
cdr3_nt: TGTGCCAGCAGCTTAGCCAGGGAGTCCTATGGCTACACCTTC

clone_size: few
d_call: -
j_call: TRBJ2-1
v_call: TRBV18
cdr3_aa: CASKTSRGTRGRNEQFF
cdr3_nt: TGTGCCAGCAAGACTAGCCGGGGGACCAGGGGTCGAAATGAGCAGTTCTTC

clone_size: many
d_call: TRBD1
j_call: TRBJ1-2
v_call: TRBV18
cdr3_aa: CASSPLGQVYGYTF
cdr3_nt: TGTGCCAGCTCACCATTGGGACAGGTCTATGGCTACACCTTC

clone_size: few
d_call: -
j_call: TRBJ1-5
v_call: TRBV6-1
cdr3_aa: CASSVRDNNQPQHF
cdr3_nt: TGTGCCAGCAGTGTCCGGGACAACAATCAGCCCCAGCATTTT

clone_size: -
d_call: TRBD1
j_call: TRBJ1-5
v_call: TRBV18
cdr3_aa: CASSPPGTGAKQPQHF
cdr3_nt: TGTGCCAGCTCACCTCCCGGGACAGGGGCAAAACAGCCCCAGCATTTT

clone_size: many
d_call: -
j_call: TRBJ1-1
v_call: TRBV30
cdr3_aa: CAWRRTVATEAFF
cdr3_nt: TGTGCCTGGAGGAGGACAGTCGCGACTGAAGCTTTCTTT

clone_size: many
d_call: -
j_call: TRBJ1-1
v_call: TRBV18
cdr3_aa: CASSPGLNTEAFF
cdr3_nt: TGTGCCAGCTCACCAGGATTAAACACTGAAGCTTTCTTT

clone_size: -
d_call: TRBD2
j_call: TRBJ2-1
v_call: TRBV2
cdr3_aa: CASSEFLGGGAREQFF
cdr3_nt: TGTGCCAGCAGTGAATTTTTAGGCGGGGGGGCCCGAGAGCAGTTCTTC

clone_size: -
d_call: -
j_call: TRBJ1-1
v_call: TRBV28
cdr3_aa: CASSLNQGNGNTEAFF
cdr3_nt: TGTGCCAGCAGTCTAAATCAGGGAAATGGGAACACTGAAGCTTTCTTT

clone_size: many
d_call: -
j_call: TRBJ2-7
v_call: TRBV30
cdr3_aa: CAWRLGYEQYF
cdr3_nt: TGTGCCTGGAGACTTGGGTACGAGCAGTACTTC

clone_size: -
d_call: -
j_call: TRBJ1-1
v_call: TRBV5-4
cdr3_aa: CASSLGAVWGGDTEAFF
cdr3_nt: TGTGCCAGCAGCCTTGGGGCAGTATGGGGCGGAGACACTGAAGCTTTCTTT

clone_size: -
d_call: -
j_call: TRBJ2-6
v_call: TRBV6-5
cdr3_aa: CASSYYSGANVLTF
cdr3_nt: TGTGCCAGCAGTTACTATTCCGGGGCCAACGTCCTGACTTTC

clone_size: few
d_call: -
j_call: TRBJ1-2
v_call: TRBV20-1
cdr3_aa: CSAMGGGQSIYGYTF
cdr3_nt: TGCAGTGCTATGGGTGGAGGACAAAGTATCTATGGCTACACCTTC

clone_size: few
d_call: -
j_call: TRBJ1-1
v_call: TRBV5-6
cdr3_aa: CASSPGPNTEAFF
cdr3_nt: TGTGCCAGCAGCCCGGGCCCGAACACTGAAGCTTTCTTT

clone_size: -
d_call: -
j_call: TRBJ2-1
v_call: TRBV20-1
cdr3_aa: CSASQLYNEQFF
cdr3_nt: TGCAGTGCTAGTCAGTTATACAATGAGCAGTTCTTC

clone_size: -
d_call: -
j_call: TRBJ2-7
v_call: TRBV15
cdr3_aa: CATSRVNIPPYEQYF
cdr3_nt: TGTGCCACCAGCAGAGTTAACATTCCACCCTACGAGCAGTACTTC

clone_size: -
d_call: TRBD2
j_call: TRBJ2-5
v_call: TRBV7-6
cdr3_aa: CATQSGGAQETQYF
cdr3_nt: TGTGCCACCCAAAGCGGGGGGGCGCAAGAGACCCAGTACTTC

clone_size: many
d_call: TRBD2
j_call: TRBJ2-3
v_call: TRBV20-1
cdr3_aa: CSAVAGAISTDTQYF
cdr3_nt: TGCAGTGCCGTAGCGGGCGCGATTAGCACAGATACGCAGTATTTT

clone_size: few
d_call: TRBD1
j_call: TRBJ2-5
v_call: TRBV20-1
cdr3_aa: CSATSPDRPSYGTQYF
cdr3_nt: TGCAGTGCTACCTCGCCGGACAGGCCCAGTTATGGGACCCAGTACTTC

clone_size: many
d_call: TRBD1
j_call: TRBJ1-1
v_call: TRBV3-1
cdr3_aa: CASSQDQGGAAFF
cdr3_nt: TGTGCCAGCAGCCAAGATCAAGGGGGCGCAGCTTTCTTT

clone_size: -
d_call: -
j_call: TRBJ2-5
v_call: TRBV6-2/TRBV6-3
cdr3_aa: CASGWSETQYF
cdr3_nt: TGTGCCAGCGGCTGGTCCGAGACCCAGTACTTC

clone_size: many
d_call: TRBD1
j_call: TRBJ2-7
v_call: TRBV6-6
cdr3_aa: CASSPTGGLGEQYF
cdr3_nt: TGTGCCAGCAGTCCGACAGGGGGATTGGGCGAGCAGTACTTC

clone_size: -
d_call: TRBD2
j_call: TRBJ2-5
v_call: TRBV29-1
cdr3_aa: CSFGTIQETQYF
cdr3_nt: TGCAGCTTTGGGACTATCCAAGAGACCCAGTACTTC

clone_size: -
d_call: -
j_call: TRBJ1-4
v_call: TRBV9
cdr3_aa: CASSPRTGNEKLFF
cdr3_nt: TGTGCCAGCAGCCCCCGGACGGGAAATGAAAAACTGTTTTTT

clone_size: few
d_call: TRBD1
j_call: TRBJ1-6
v_call: TRBV11-2
cdr3_aa: CASSLWDSHNSPLHF
cdr3_nt: TGTGCCAGCAGCTTATGGGACAGTCATAATTCACCCCTCCACTTT

clone_size: -
d_call: -
j_call: TRBJ2-1
v_call: TRBV6-5
cdr3_aa: CASSPGGASYNEQFF
cdr3_nt: TGTGCCAGCAGTCCAGGGGGGGCCTCCTACAATGAGCAGTTCTTC

clone_size: many
d_call: TRBD1
j_call: TRBJ1-1
v_call: TRBV14
cdr3_aa: CASSQEVSGTAYTEAFF
cdr3_nt: TGTGCCAGCAGCCAAGAGGTATCCGGGACAGCATACACTGAAGCTTTCTTT

clone_size: -
d_call: -
j_call: TRBJ2-7
v_call: TRBV29-1
cdr3_aa: CSVSTGQFEQYF
cdr3_nt: TGCAGCGTTAGTACAGGCCAGTTCGAGCAGTACTTC

clone_size: -
d_call: -
j_call: TRBJ2-2
v_call: TRBV10-1
cdr3_aa: CASGLGQGHSQGLFF
cdr3_nt: TGCGCCAGCGGCCTAGGGCAGGGACACTCCCAGGGGCTGTTTTTT

clone_size: few
d_call: TRBD2
j_call: TRBJ2-3
v_call: TRBV5-6
cdr3_aa: CASSPMGSSGTPSTDTQYF
cdr3_nt: TGTGCCAGCAGCCCCATGGGATCTAGCGGTACCCCTAGCACAGATACGCAGTATTTT

clone_size: few
d_call: TRBD2
j_call: TRBJ2-1
v_call: TRBV7-3
cdr3_aa: CASSRDSGGEGNEQFF
cdr3_nt: TGTGCCAGCAGCCGCGATAGCGGGGGGGAAGGCAATGAGCAGTTCTTC

clone_size: few
d_call: -
j_call: TRBJ1-1
v_call: TRBV20-1
cdr3_aa: CSVQENTEAFF
cdr3_nt: TGCAGTGTCCAGGAGAACACTGAAGCTTTCTTT

clone_size: few
d_call: TRBD2
j_call: TRBJ2-7
v_call: TRBV13
cdr3_aa: CASSHGEGQPSYEQYF
cdr3_nt: TGTGCCAGCAGCCACGGGGAGGGCCAGCCATCCTACGAGCAGTACTTC